The 26 T cell receptor beta chains reported below all come from one sample, sequenced in a study of cytomegalovirus exposure and HLA in healthy donors (dated by TCRdb to about 2017). Libraries were prepared through the immunoSEQ multiplex PCR assay. For the multiplex PCR, a mixture combining 60 forward primers for TCR Vbeta segments and 13 reverse primers for TCR Jbeta segments was used. TCRdb obtained this table from immuneACCESS and retained in-frame rearrangements with V and J assigned. These tables miss some clones; where compared with another copy, unresolved V genes account for less than half of the shortfall, and the remainder is unexplained. The sample contains 150,000 to 200,000 clones, roughly 85% of them found a single time. The top ten clonotypes cover approximately 4.7% of the sample. The source material was PBMCs. The origin of the receptors is a woman under 40 in good health and CMV-seropositive.

This chain uses TRBV7-8 with TRBJ1-1, with D possibly being TRBD1 (5 bases). Germline V gene lookup returns CDR1 SGHVS and CDR2 FQNEAQ. This CDR3 spans 15 amino acids. Deletions cut 2 bases from V and 7 bases from J, with 17 bases between. In DNA form, the CDR3 reads TGTGCCAGCAGCTTATCACCCGAGACAGAGGTTGAAGCTTTCTTT. It translates to CASSLSPETEVEAFF.

This sequence joins TRBV5-1 and TRBJ2-7; D ambiguous. Trimming shortened V by 1 base and J by 6 bases, and 11 bases separated the two germline ends. Germline V gene sequence: CDR1 SGHRS, CDR2 YFSETQ. The CDR3 extends over 13 amino acids. In DNA, the CDR3 is TGCGCCAGCAGCTTGACGGCAGGCCCCGAGCAGTACTTC. Its protein is CASSLTAGPEQYF. The whole variable domain, remainder taken from reference TRBV5-1 and TRBJ2-7, is KAGVTQTPRYLIKTRGQQVTLSCSPISGHRSVSWYQQTPGQGLQFLFEYFSETQRNKGNFPGRFSGRQFSNSRSEMNVSTLELGDSALYLCASSLTAGPEQYFGPGTRLTVT.

The rearrangement uses TRBV4-3 and TRBJ2-5; the D gene is possibly TRBD2 (6 bases). The end of the DNA is better explained by TRBJ2-7, so the J call may be wrong. This CDR3 contains 16 residues. Looked up from germline, CDR1 is LGHNA and CDR2 is YSLEER. The CDR3 DNA is TGCGCCAGCAGCCGCCAAAAAGATAGCGGCAGCTACGAGCAGTACTTC. This gives the protein CASSRQKDSGSYEQYF.

J is TRBJ2-7 and V is TRBV5-6; D perhaps matches TRBD1 (7 bases). Germline V CDR1 and CDR2: SGHDT, YYEEEE. Deletions cut 3 bases from V and 3 bases from J, with 10 bases between. CDR3 length: 13 residues. CDR3 DNA: TGTGCCAGCAGCTCGGGGGACAGCTACGAGCAGTACTTC. Translation gives CASSSGDSYEQYF.

This chain uses TRBV15 with TRBJ2-1; D is perhaps TRBD1 (5 bases). Looked up from germline, CDR1 is LNHNV and CDR2 is YYDKDF (reference sequence). Trimming shortened V by 0 bases and J by 1 base, and 16 bases separated the two germline ends. This CDR3 is 18 amino acids long. Here the CDR3 reads CATSRDEGAELSYNEQFF. CDR3 bases: TGTGCCACCAGCAGAGATGAAGGGGCGGAGCTTTCCTACAATGAGCAGTTCTTC.

The chain joins TRBV14 to TRBJ2-5, with D possibly matching TRBD2 (5 bases). CDR3 length: 15 amino acids. In germline, CDR1 is SGHDN, CDR2 FVKESK. V was trimmed by 4 bases and J by 4 bases, leaving 16 bases between them. As DNA, the CDR3 is TGTGCCAGCAGCCTCGGGGAACACTTTGGAGAGACCCAGTACTTC. Amino acids: CASSLGEHFGETQYF.

This clone has only a few counts. The V gene is TRBV15, the J gene TRBJ2-5; TRBD2 aligns across 9 bases. CDR3 length: 15 residues. J lost 4 bases, V lost 0 bases, and 3 bases had no gene match. CDR1 is LNHNV, CDR2 YYDKDF, per germline (reference sequence). The CDR3 nucleotides read TGTGCCACCAGCAGAGACGGCGGGAGGGGAGAGACCCAGTACTTC. It is translated as CATSRDGGRGETQYF.

The genes are TRBV10-1 and TRBJ2-6, with 8 bases aligning to TRBD1. CDR1 WNHNN and CDR2 SYGVQD come from the germline V gene (reference sequence). The CDR3 length is 14 residues. Trimming cost V 9 bases and J 2 bases; bases outside gene matches: 3. CDR3 nucleotides: TGCGCCAGTTCAGGGGGCACTGGGGCCAACGTCCTGACTTTC. Amino acids: CASSGGTGANVLTF.

CDR3 sequence (DNA): TGTGCCAGCAGCACCGGGACAGGGGGGAACACCGGGGAGCTGTTTTTT. Protein: CASSTGTGGNTGELFF. The chain joins TRBV11-2 to TRBJ2-2, with 11 positions matching TRBD1. The CDR3 loop spans 16 amino acids. Looked up from germline, CDR1 is SGHAT and CDR2 is FQNNGV. V was clipped by 5 bases and J by 1 base; unmatched bases: 3.

The chain employs TRBV7-2 and TRBJ2-7, with 12 bases fitting TRBD2. The CDR3 totals 14 residues. Germline values: CDR1 SGHTA, CDR2 FQGNSA. The J segment lost 0 bases and the V segment lost 8 bases, leaving 2 bases of the junction unmatched. The CDR3 DNA reads as TGTGCCAGCCGGACTAGCGGGAACTCCTACGAGCAGTACTTC. This encodes CASRTSGNSYEQYF.

As to this clone: An end of the junction differs from the germline gene, which may be a read error. The chain combines TRBV7-8 with TRBJ2-2; D is perhaps TRBD2 (5 bases). The CDR3 is 16 residues long. Germline V lookup: CDR1 SGHVS, CDR2 FQNEAQ. In nucleotides, the CDR3 is TGTGCCAGCAGCTTAGTCTCCGGCAGTTACACCGGGGAGCTGTTCTTT. Residues: CASSLVSGSYTGELFF.

A note on this clone: Different DNA sequences within this sample yield the same CDR3. The chain is built from TRBV6-5 and TRBJ2-7; D not certain. V dropped 0 bases and J dropped 1 base, with 7 bases sitting between them. CDR3 size: 14 residues. Germline V lookup: CDR1 MNHEY, CDR2 SVGAGI. The CDR3 DNA reads TGTGCCAGCAGTTACTCGGGCAGTTCCTACGAGCAGTACTTC. This codes for CASSYSGSSYEQYF.

The chain links TRBV29-1 to TRBJ2-2; TRBD1 agrees at 7 bases. Germline assignment: CDR1 SQVTM and CDR2 ANQGSEA. Trimming took 4 bases from V and 3 from J; bases not matched to a gene: 5. The CDR3 has 14 residues. The CDR3 nucleotides are TGCAGCGTTGTCGGGACAGACTACACCGGGGAGCTGTTTTTT. Translating it yields CSVVGTDYTGELFF.

This clone was found once. The chain uses TRBV2 and TRBJ2-3, with D possibly TRBD1 on 5 matching bases. CDR3 size: 12 residues. The V end was cut by 3 bases, the J end by 10 bases, with 11 bases between. Germline-derived CDR1 and CDR2 are SNHLY and FYNNEI. CDR3 nucleotides: TGTGCCAGCAGTGAGTCCAGGGCTGCGCAGTATTTT. Translated: CASSESRAAQYF.

The chain joins TRBV11-3 to TRBJ2-7; 8 positions match TRBD1. The CDR3 sequence is 13 residues long. The V and J ends lost 1 base and 9 bases, in that order; junction bases with no gene match: 5. CDR1 and CDR2 (germline): SGHNT, YENEEA. CDR3 sequence reads: CASSLGGQDVQYF. The CDR3 DNA reads TGTGCCAGCAGCTTAGGGGGACAGGACGTGCAGTACTTC.

The gene calls are TRBV2 and TRBJ2-5; D is unclear. Germline loops: CDR1 SNHLY, CDR2 FYNNEI. The CDR3 contains 14 residues. Between the trimmed V and J ends, which lost 4 bases and 3 bases, there was a span of 12 bases. CDR3 protein: CASSVLTSEETQYF. The DNA of the CDR3 is TGTGCCAGCAGTGTACTAACCAGCGAAGAGACCCAGTACTTC. Together with reference TRBV2 and TRBJ2-5, the CDR3 gives the full variable domain: EPEVTQTPSHQVTQMGQEVILRCVPISNHLYFYWYRQILGQKVEFLVSFYNNEISEKSEIFDDQFSVERPDGSNFTLKIRSTKLEDSAMYFCASSVLTSEETQYFGPGTRLLVL.

The chain couples TRBV29-1 to TRBJ1-2; maybe TRBD1 (6 bases). CDR1 SQVTM and CDR2 ANQGSEA come from the germline V gene. The CDR3 length is 12 residues. The V and J ends lost 4 bases and 8 bases respectively, with 14 bases between them. The CDR3 DNA sequence: TGCAGCGTTGGAGAACAGGGATACGGCTACACCTTC. Residues: CSVGEQGYGYTF.

This clone was observed a few times. The genes are TRBV5-1 and TRBJ2-7, with TRBD2 matching 15 bases. Germline V gives CDR1 SGHRS, CDR2 YFSETQ. Trimming removed 4 bases from V and 3 bases from J; junction bases left unmatched: 2. The CDR3 runs to 15 residues. The CDR3 loop is CASSPGLAGGYEQYF. Written as DNA, the CDR3 is TGCGCCAGCAGCCCGGGACTAGCGGGGGGCTACGAGCAGTACTTC.

This chain joins TRBV9 and TRBJ1-4; possibly TRBD1 for D (6 bases). The V and J ends lost 2 bases and 5 bases respectively, with 16 bases between them. The CDR3 length is 16 residues. Germline V lookup: CDR1 SGDLS, CDR2 YYNGEE. CDR3 residues: CASSVRGGEENEKLFF. The CDR3 coding sequence is TGTGCCAGCAGCGTGAGGGGGGGAGAAGAGAATGAAAAACTGTTTTTT.

The rearrangement joins TRBV21-1 to TRBJ2-7; the D call of TRBD1 is as the table states it, not checked on the DNA. TRBV21-1 is a known pseudogene. The length of the CDR3 is 15 residues. Written as DNA, the CDR3 is TGTGCCAGCAGCCGAGGGGGCGAAGACTCCTACGAGCAGTACTTC. Residues: CASSRGGEDSYEQYF.

The rearrangement joins TRBV19 to TRBJ1-1; weak D call: TRBD1 (5 bases). V shed 8 bases and J shed 5 bases, with 9 bases lying between them. CDR3 length equals 11 residues. Germline values: CDR1 LNHDA, CDR2 SQIVND (reference sequence). The CDR3 region has the DNA TGTGCCAGTTTGGAGGGGACTGAAGCTTTCTTT. Amino acid sequence: CASLEGTEAFF.

This clone was counted a few times. The V call is TRBV6-4, the J call TRBJ2-7; 9 bases are shared with TRBD2. The V gene's germline CDR1 is MRHNA and CDR2 SNTAGT. J was trimmed by 1 base and V by 10 bases; bases with no gene match: 17. CDR3 length: 17 amino acids. The CDR3 DNA follows: TGTGCCATCCTCCCCCCCGAAATAGCGGGAGAGTCCTACGAGCAGTACTTC. It codes for CAILPPEIAGESYEQYF.

The rearrangement uses TRBV25-1 and TRBJ2-7, with D perhaps matching TRBD2 (7 bases). CDR1 MGHDK and CDR2 SYGVNS come from the germline V gene. The CDR3 runs to 15 residues. V lost 1 base, J lost 5 bases, and 15 bases lay in between. This CDR3 reads CASSEWGGQVDEQYF. CDR3 sequence (DNA): TGTGCCAGCAGTGAATGGGGGGGCCAAGTCGACGAGCAGTACTTC.

This chain connects TRBV18 to TRBJ1-4, with 7 positions matching TRBD1. The CDR3 sequence is 16 residues long. J lost 3 bases, V lost 3 bases, and 7 bases had no gene match. Germline V lookup: CDR1 KGHSH, CDR2 LQKENI. The CDR3 DNA reads as TGTGCCAGCTCACCCGGTATCGGGACAGCTAATGAAAAACTGTTTTTT. Encoded protein: CASSPGIGTANEKLFF. The entire variable domain, with the rest obtained from reference TRBV18 and TRBJ1-4, is as follows: NAGVMQNPRHLVRRRGQEARLRCSPMKGHSHVYWYRQLPEEGLKFMVYLQKENIIDESGMPKERFSAEFPKEGPSILRIQQVVRGDSAAYFCASSPGIGTANEKLFFGSGTQLSVL.

CDR3 region: CAIRDRDFYGYTF. The CDR3 DNA sequence: TGTGCCATCAGGGACAGGGATTTCTATGGCTACACCTTC. The rearrangement joins TRBV10-3 to TRBJ1-2; TRBD1 aligns across 8 bases. The CDR3 runs 13 residues. The germline CDR1 and CDR2 sequences are ENHRY and SYGVKD. Trimming cost V 6 bases and J 4 bases; bases outside gene matches: 4.

J is TRBJ2-1 and V is TRBV5-1; 9 nucleotides match TRBD2. The V gene end was trimmed by 4 bases and the J gene end by 13 bases; junction bases not matched to a gene: 9. The CDR3 length is 13 residues. Germline V CDR1 and CDR2: SGHRS, YFSETQ. The CDR3 protein is CASSRRSGTSQFF. The CDR3 region has the DNA TGCGCCAGCAGCCGGCGCTCCGGGACTAGCCAGTTCTTC.